This passage covers 13 T cell receptor beta chains from one sample sequenced in a study of blood T cell repertoires in COVID-19. Here immunoSEQ multiplex PCR was the method, and the copy in TCRdb shows in-frame clones only, minus some. The table has around 200,000 clones, roughly 86% seen once. Sample: PBMCs or T cells enriched from blood (not recorded which). The receptors were gathered from a man aged 35-49 years with acute COVID-19.

V usage is TRBV5-1 and J usage is TRBJ2-7; 11 bases match TRBD1. Germline V gene sequence: CDR1 SGHRS, CDR2 YFSETQ. This CDR3 is 18 amino acids long. With 4 bases clipped from V and 0 bases from J, the junction kept 12 bases outside the gene matches. The DNA for the CDR3 is TGCGCCAGCAGCACGGGACAGGGGGTTCGTCGGAGCTCCTACGAGCAGTACTTC. It is translated as CASSTGQGVRRSSYEQYF.

V and J are TRBV28 and TRBJ2-1; tentatively, D is TRBD2 (5 bases). Germline V gene lookup returns CDR1 MDHEN and CDR2 SYDVKM. The germline V and J ends were trimmed by 1 base and 5 bases, with 12 bases remaining between them. The CDR3 runs 15 residues. The CDR3 loop reads CASSLYGNFNNEQFF. In nucleotides, the CDR3 is TGTGCCAGCAGTTTATACGGGAATTTCAACAATGAGCAGTTCTTC.

The table lists this clone with a count of one. CDR3 region: CSARQGWNTEAFF. The CDR3, as DNA: TGCAGCGCGAGACAGGGCTGGAACACTGAAGCTTTCTTT. The chain recombines TRBV29-1 with TRBJ1-1, with TRBD1 matching over 7 bases. Germline assignment: CDR1 SQVTM and CDR2 ANQGSEA. Trimming at V came to 7 bases and at J to 1 base, leaving 6 bases not matched to a gene. The CDR3 sequence is 13 residues long.

The V gene is TRBV7-2, the J gene TRBJ2-1; D gene unclear. The CDR3 runs to 11 residues. V gave up 1 base and J gave up 16 bases, with 11 bases separating them. Looked up from germline, CDR1 is SGHTA and CDR2 is FQGNSA. This CDR3 reads CASSLGYRGFF. For the CDR3, the DNA is TGTGCCAGCAGCTTAGGCTATAGAGGATTCTTC.

There are a few counts of this clone. The chain recombines TRBV28 with TRBJ1-1; perhaps TRBD1 as D (6 bases). Looked up from germline, CDR1 is MDHEN and CDR2 is SYDVKM. V lost 6 bases and J lost 9, with 20 bases in between. The CDR3 consists of 14 residues. The chain's CDR3 is CASSYPAGGGQAFF. CDR3 nucleotide sequence: TGTGCCAGCAGCTACCCCGCCGGCGGGGGGCAAGCTTTCTTT.

Only one count was recorded for this clone. The chain employs TRBV19 and TRBJ2-1, with 11 bases identical to TRBD2. J gave up 9 bases and V 5 bases, and 15 bases lay outside the gene matches. CDR1 and CDR2 from the germline V gene are LNHDA and SQIVND (reference sequence). The CDR3 loop spans 17 amino acids. DNA for the CDR3: TGTGCCAGTAGTGCCAATCGGGGTAGCGGGAGGGCCAGTGAGCAGTTCTTC. Residues: CASSANRGSGRASEQFF.

The J gene is TRBJ2-5, the V gene TRBV7-2; a weak D match, TRBD2 (5 bases). Germline V CDR1 and CDR2: SGHTA, FQGNSA. This CDR3 is built from 14 residues. V lost 0 bases to trimming and J lost 5 bases, with 10 bases between them. In DNA, the CDR3 is TGTGCCAGCAGCTTAGCCCTAGCCACTGAGACCCAGTACTTC. Its protein is CASSLALATETQYF. The full variable domain, rest sourced from reference TRBV7-2 and TRBJ2-5, is GAGVSQSPSNKVTEKGKDVELRCDPISGHTALYWYRQSLGQGLEFLIYFQGNSAPDKSGLPSDRFSAERTGGSVSTLTIQRTQQEDSAVYLCASSLALATETQYFGPGTRLLVL.

In its sample, this clone was seen a few times. The chain links TRBV10-2 to TRBJ1-1; 11 nucleotides agree with TRBD1. CDR1 is WSHSY, CDR2 SAAADI, per germline. With 8 bases clipped from V and 4 bases from J, the junction kept 15 bases outside the gene matches. The CDR3 loop spans 17 amino acids. This CDR3 is CASGNTGTGGGGTEAFF. CDR3 nucleotide sequence: TGCGCCAGCGGGAATACCGGGACAGGGGGAGGCGGCACTGAAGCTTTCTTT.

The V and J genes are TRBV25-1 and TRBJ2-1; TRBD1 matches at 9 bases. V was pared by 3 bases and J by 4 bases, with 10 bases of the junction left unmatched. Germline V gene sequence: CDR1 MGHDK, CDR2 SYGVNS. CDR3 length: 17 amino acids. CDR3 sequence: CASSEQDRGREYNEQFF. In DNA, the CDR3 is TGTGCCAGCAGTGAGCAGGACAGGGGAAGGGAGTACAATGAGCAGTTCTTC.

The chain combines TRBV21-1 with TRBJ2-1; the tabulated D call, TRBD2, remains unverified against the DNA. TRBV21-1 constitutes a pseudogene. This CDR3 contains 13 residues. CDR3 DNA: TGTGCCAGCAGCAAATTGGCGAGGGTTGAGCAGTTCTTC. This translates into CASSKLARVEQFF.

The chain employs TRBV11-2 and TRBJ2-1; D unclear. The CDR3 is made up of 13 amino acids. Trimming left V 1 base short and J 10 bases short, with 11 bases between. Looked up from germline, CDR1 is SGHAT and CDR2 is FQNNGV. This CDR3 reads CASSLGGTREQFF. The CDR3, as DNA: TGTGCCAGCAGCTTAGGTGGTACGAGGGAGCAGTTCTTC.

The V and J genes are TRBV27 and TRBJ1-2; TRBD1 aligns across 8 bases. J gave up 4 bases and V 6 bases, and 4 bases lay outside the gene matches. Germline CDR1 and CDR2: MNHEY and SMNVEV (reference sequence). The CDR3 loop spans 13 amino acids. The CDR3 nucleotides read TGTGCCAGCAGCCAACAGGGGGTCTATGGCTACACCTTC. Translated: CASSQQGVYGYTF.

CDR3 sequence reads: CASSTFSGSYNEQFF. The DNA for the CDR3 is TGTGCCAGCAGCACTTTTAGCGGGAGTTACAATGAGCAGTTCTTC. This chain connects TRBV9 to TRBJ2-1; 9 nucleotides match TRBD2. CDR3 size: 15 residues. Germline V gene data show CDR1 as SGDLS and CDR2 as YYNGEE. The junction had 6 bases not matched to a gene; V was cut back by 4 bases and J by 4 bases.